This TCR beta chain originates from a study of blood T cell repertoires in COVID-19. Study overall: The origin of the acute and convalescent COVID-19 samples was the United States, Italy and Spain. Sample material is recorded as cDNA or gDNA derived from T cells, B-cell-depleted T cells, or PBMCs.

Repertoires were generated with immunoSEQ multiplex PCR, while TCRdb's copy carries only in-frame clones and drops some. The table includes approximately 210,000 clones, about 91% detected once. CDR1 is LNHDA and CDR2 is SQIVND in the germline V gene (reference sequence). The CDR3 is 14 residues long. V lost 8 bases, J lost 3 bases, and 17 bases lay in between. V gene TRBV19 combines with J gene TRBJ2-7; a weak D match, TRBD1 (5 bases). The sample comprised peripheral blood. This clonotype was obtained from a man aged 25 to 40 with acute or convalescent COVID-19. CDR3 in DNA: TGTGCCAGTCGCCCCCGTAGGGGATTCTACGAGCAGTACTTC. It yields the protein CASRPRRGFYEQYF.